One and the same sample provided the 30 T cell receptor beta chains below, sequenced in a study of shared clonotypes between healthy human individuals. Positively selected for CCR7, the CD45RO-negative cells used as naive CD8 cells excluded terminally differentiated effector memory CD45RA+ cells. Sequenced by immunoSEQ multiplex PCR; TCRdb stores in-frame clones only, minus some. The sample contains some 2,000,000 clones, less than 95% of which appear only once. Sequenced material: naive CD8+ T cells sorted from blood. The receptors were sampled from a man aged 18-30 years in good health.

The V gene is TRBV6-5, the J gene TRBJ2-7; D uncertain. V lost 2 bases to trimming and J lost 4 bases, with 9 bases between them. The CDR3 spans 13 residues. Germline CDR1 reads MNHEY; CDR2 reads SVGAGI. The CDR3 DNA reads as TGTGCCAGCAGTTACAAGTGGGGTTACGAGCAGTACTTC. It is translated as CASSYKWGYEQYF.

Details on this clone: Other nucleotide sequences from this sample produce the same CDR3. The CDR3 region is CASSLDPGYEQYF. The CDR3, as DNA: TGTGCCAGCAGCTTAGATCCGGGGTACGAGCAGTACTTC. V and J are TRBV7-9 and TRBJ2-7, with D possibly matching TRBD2 (5 bases). This CDR3 is 13 amino acids long. Trimming removed 1 base from V and 4 bases from J, with 8 bases in between. The germline CDR1 and CDR2 sequences are SEHNR and FQNEAQ (reference sequence).

The chain links TRBV13 to TRBJ1-1; perhaps TRBD1 as D (6 bases). The germline CDR1 and CDR2 sequences are PRHDT and FYEKMQ (reference sequence). The CDR3 runs 15 residues. V was cut by 4 bases and J by 6 bases, with 18 bases left in between. CDR3 in DNA: TGTGCCAGCAGCTCGCCAGACAGGAATCGCGCTGAAGCTTTCTTT. This codes for CASSSPDRNRAEAFF.

This chain connects TRBV9 to TRBJ1-1; tentative D call: TRBD1 (6 bases). This CDR3 is 18 amino acids long. Germline CDR1 SGDLS, CDR2 YYNGEE. V was pared by 4 bases and J by 4 bases, with 26 bases between. The CDR3 loop is CASSPRQRGRGEGTEAFF. The CDR3 nucleotides are TGTGCCAGCAGCCCTCGACAGCGGGGGCGGGGTGAGGGCACTGAAGCTTTCTTT. Full variable domain (rest looked up from reference TRBV9 and TRBJ1-1): DSGVTQTPKHLITATGQRVTLRCSPRSGDLSVYWYQQSLDQGLQFLIQYYNGEERAKGNILERFSAQQFPDLHSELNLSSLELGDSALYFCASSPRQRGRGEGTEAFFGQGTRLTVV.

This clone has only one observation. This chain connects TRBV13 to TRBJ2-3, with a tentative D call TRBD2 (5 bases). Germline V gene lookup returns CDR1 PRHDT and CDR2 FYEKMQ (reference sequence). V was cut by 0 bases and J by 1 base, with 14 bases left in between. The CDR3 is 17 amino acids. CDR3 bases: TGTGCCAGCAGCTTAGGCCTCGTAGCGTCAGGCACAGATACGCAGTATTTT. Amino acids: CASSLGLVASGTDTQYF. Drawing the rest from reference TRBV13 and TRBJ2-3, the complete variable domain is AAGVIQSPRHLIKEKRETATLKCYPIPRHDTVYWYQQGPGQDPQFLISFYEKMQSDKGSIPDRFSAQQFSDYHSELNMSSLELGDSALYFCASSLGLVASGTDTQYFGPGTRLTVL.

The V and J genes are TRBV4-1 and TRBJ2-1; D not certain. CDR1 and CDR2 from the germline V gene are MGHRA and YSYEKL. The V end lost 3 bases, the J end lost 3 bases, and 12 bases lay between the germline ends. CDR3 length: 15 amino acids. The CDR3 DNA follows: TGCGCCAGCAGCCAGGTCGGTGAATACTACAATGAGCAGTTCTTC. It is translated as CASSQVGEYYNEQFF.

The rearrangement uses TRBV13 and TRBJ2-7, with D possibly matching TRBD2 (5 bases). V lost 1 base, J lost 5 bases, and 12 bases lay in between. The CDR3 sequence is 14 residues long. Looked up from germline, CDR1 is PRHDT and CDR2 is FYEKMQ (reference sequence). CDR3 bases: TGTGCCAGCAGCTTAGCCAGCCGGCGGGACGAGCAGTACTTC. It yields the protein CASSLASRRDEQYF.

The genes are TRBV9 and TRBJ1-4, with 9 nucleotides matching TRBD1. V trimming: 3 bases; J trimming: 8 bases; junction bases outside the gene matches: 5. Germline loops: CDR1 SGDLS, CDR2 YYNGEE. This CDR3 region has 14 residues. CDR3 sequence: CASSETGGREKLFF. In DNA form, the CDR3 reads TGTGCCAGCAGCGAAACAGGGGGCCGGGAAAAACTGTTTTTT.

The chain links TRBV27 to TRBJ2-1; TRBD2 aligns across 11 bases. The J segment lost 11 bases and the V segment lost 5 bases, leaving 5 bases of the junction unmatched. The CDR3 runs 13 residues. Germline lookup yields CDR1 MNHEY and CDR2 SMNVEV (reference sequence). CDR3 nucleotide sequence: TGTGCCAGCAGTCCCGGGACTAGCGGAAAGCAGTTCTTC. Its protein product is CASSPGTSGKQFF.

This rearrangement joins TRBV27 to TRBJ2-7; no clear D. CDR1 is MNHEY and CDR2 is SMNVEV in the germline V gene (reference sequence). There are 13 residues in the CDR3. The germline V and J ends were trimmed by 4 bases and 2 bases, with 9 bases remaining between them. The CDR3 protein is CASSYQETYEQYF. The CDR3 DNA reads TGTGCCAGCAGTTATCAGGAGACCTACGAGCAGTACTTC.

The chain uses TRBV9 and TRBJ2-2; D is undetermined. This CDR3 has 13 amino acids. V dropped 3 bases and J dropped 6 bases, with 9 bases sitting between them. Germline V gene data show CDR1 as SGDLS and CDR2 as YYNGEE. Here the CDR3 reads CASSAPGSGELFF. CDR3 DNA: TGTGCCAGCAGCGCTCCAGGCTCCGGGGAGCTGTTTTTT.

The chain has TRBV11-2 and TRBJ1-4; D gene ambiguous. Germline assignment: CDR1 SGHAT and CDR2 FQNNGV. The length of the CDR3 is 15 residues. V lost 1 base, J lost 8 bases, and 14 bases lay in between. DNA of the CDR3: TGTGCCAGCAGCTTAGTTCCGGGAGGGAGGGAAAAACTGTTTTTT. It yields the protein CASSLVPGGREKLFF.

The rearrangement joins TRBV29-1 to TRBJ2-7, with D possibly being TRBD2 (7 bases). CDR3 length: 14 amino acids. Trimming took 4 bases from V and 7 from J, leaving 20 bases between them. CDR1 and CDR2 from the germline V gene are SQVTM and ANQGSEA. CDR3 sequence: CSVVPQLGRGEQYF. The CDR3 DNA reads TGCAGCGTTGTACCCCAGCTAGGGAGGGGGGAGCAGTACTTC.

J is TRBJ1-1 and V is TRBV4-1; D unresolved. Trimming removed 1 base from V and 0 bases from J, with 12 bases in between. The CDR3 totals 16 residues. CDR1 and CDR2 from the germline V gene are MGHRA and YSYEKL. The CDR3 nucleotides are TGCGCCAGCAGCCAAGGCCCATCGGGGTTGAACACTGAAGCTTTCTTT. Its translation: CASSQGPSGLNTEAFF.

V and J are TRBV7-2 and TRBJ2-7, with a tentative D call TRBD2 (7 bases). Looked up from germline, CDR1 is SGHTA and CDR2 is FQGNSA. This CDR3 region has 16 residues. V lost 4 bases and J 3 bases, leaving 19 bases between the germline ends. CDR3 in amino acids: CASSSPAGDTFYEQYF. CDR3 DNA sequence: TGTGCCAGCAGCTCGCCGGCGGGGGACACTTTCTACGAGCAGTACTTC. Using reference TRBV7-2 and TRBJ2-7 for the parts outside the CDR3, the full variable domain is GAGVSQSPSNKVTEKGKDVELRCDPISGHTALYWYRQSLGQGLEFLIYFQGNSAPDKSGLPSDRFSAERTGGSVSTLTIQRTQQEDSAVYLCASSSPAGDTFYEQYFGPGTRLTVT.

The chain combines TRBV27 with TRBJ2-1, with 12 nucleotides matching TRBD2. CDR3 length: 18 residues. Trimming cost V 5 bases and J 6 bases; bases outside gene matches: 14. Per germline, CDR1 MNHEY and CDR2 SMNVEV (reference sequence). This CDR3 is CASSPPSILAGGVNEQFF. CDR3 DNA sequence: TGTGCCAGCAGTCCTCCCTCTATACTAGCGGGAGGAGTCAATGAGCAGTTCTTC.

The chain has TRBV18 and TRBJ2-5, with D perhaps TRBD1 (6 bases). CDR1 is KGHSH and CDR2 is LQKENI in the germline V gene. Deletions cut 0 bases from V and 2 bases from J, with 10 bases between. The CDR3 runs 15 residues. In DNA, the CDR3 is TGTGCCAGCTCACCACCCGACAGGTTGCAAGAGACCCAGTACTTC. It is translated as CASSPPDRLQETQYF.

V and J are TRBV6-5 and TRBJ1-4; the D is unclear. V lost 7 bases and J lost 4, with 13 bases in between. The CDR3 runs to 14 residues. Looked up from germline, CDR1 is MNHEY and CDR2 is SVGAGI. For the CDR3, the DNA is TGTGCCAGCACCACGGGAGTTGGTAATGAAAAACTGTTTTTT. Encoded protein: CASTTGVGNEKLFF.

This clone was detected only once. The chain links TRBV27 to TRBJ2-1; the D gene could be TRBD1 or TRBD2 (5 bases each). The germline V gene has CDR1 MNHEY and CDR2 SMNVEV (reference sequence). This CDR3 has 13 amino acids. Trimming removed 8 bases at V and 7 bases at J, with 15 bases between. DNA of the CDR3: TGTGCCAGCGCCTGGGGGTTCAAAAATGAGCAGTTCTTC. Its protein is CASAWGFKNEQFF.

This chain connects TRBV28 to TRBJ2-1; the D is unclear. The CDR3 loop spans 16 amino acids. Trimming left V 2 bases short and J 0 bases short, with 11 bases between. Germline loops: CDR1 MDHEN, CDR2 SYDVKM. The CDR3 protein is CASSLGVLGSYNEQFF. The CDR3 bases are TGTGCCAGCAGTTTAGGGGTGCTGGGCTCCTACAATGAGCAGTTCTTC.

The chain couples TRBV30 to TRBJ2-2, with D perhaps TRBD1 or TRBD2 (6 bases each). Germline assignment: CDR1 GTSNPN and CDR2 SVGIG (reference sequence). The CDR3 is made up of 12 amino acids. The V gene lost 6 bases and the J gene lost 5 bases, with 10 bases spanning the gap. In DNA, the CDR3 is TGTGCCTGCCTAGGGGGGACCGGGGAGCTGTTTTTT. This gives the protein CACLGGTGELFF.

The chain employs TRBV5-6 and TRBJ2-7; D remains unclear. Deletions cut 5 bases from V and 3 bases from J, with 12 bases between. The CDR3 has 13 amino acids. Germline loops: CDR1 SGHDT, CDR2 YYEEEE. The CDR3: CASSSITDYEQYF. In DNA, the CDR3 is TGTGCCAGCAGTTCGATTACTGACTACGAGCAGTACTTC.

In the case of this clone: Other DNA sequences within the sample encode an identical CDR3. The chain combines TRBV5-1 with TRBJ1-1; perhaps TRBD1 as D (5 bases). Looked up from germline, CDR1 is SGHRS and CDR2 is YFSETQ. The CDR3 covers 14 residues. The V end lost 4 bases, the J end lost 5 bases, and 15 bases lay between the germline ends. CDR3 sequence: CASSLVGGDTEAFF. In nucleotides, the CDR3 is TGCGCCAGCAGCCTCGTCGGGGGTGATACTGAAGCTTTCTTT.

The rearrangement links TRBV4-1 to TRBJ2-1; 7 nucleotides align to TRBD1. The V gene's germline CDR1 is MGHRA and CDR2 YSYEKL. V lost 2 bases, J lost 7 bases, and 8 bases stayed unmatched. The CDR3 is made up of 15 amino acids. In DNA, the CDR3 is TGCGCCAGCAGCCAAAAACAGGGGCAGCCTAATGAGCAGTTCTTC. This codes for CASSQKQGQPNEQFF.

The chain couples TRBV5-6 to TRBJ1-1; the match to TRBD1 covers 7 bases. The germline V gene encodes CDR1 SGHDT and CDR2 YYEEEE. The CDR3 spans 16 residues. The V gene end was trimmed by 4 bases and the J gene end by 0 bases; junction bases not matched to a gene: 9. The CDR3 is CASSVGTAIMNTEAFF. The CDR3 region has the DNA TGTGCCAGCAGCGTTGGGACAGCTATTATGAACACTGAAGCTTTCTTT.

CDR3 nucleotide sequence: TGTGCCAGTGTTTCAAAACAGGGGAATCAGCCCCAGCATTTT. Its translation is CASVSKQGNQPQHF. J is TRBJ1-5 and V is TRBV19, with 7 nucleotides matching TRBD1. CDR1 and CDR2 (germline): LNHDA, SQIVND (reference sequence). With 8 bases clipped from V and 4 bases from J, the junction kept 8 bases outside the gene matches. The CDR3 contains 14 residues.

This clone showed up just once. The CDR3 reads CASSYSGPNTEAFF. DNA for the CDR3: TGCGCCAGCAGCTACTCCGGACCGAACACTGAAGCTTTCTTT. The chain combines TRBV5-1 with TRBJ1-1; D is unresolved. Looked up from germline, CDR1 is SGHRS and CDR2 is YFSETQ. Between the trimmed V and J ends, which lost 3 bases and 1 base, there was a span of 10 bases. This CDR3 has 14 amino acids.

The chain uses TRBV6-5 and TRBJ1-1, with D possibly being TRBD1 (5 bases). Germline lookup yields CDR1 MNHEY and CDR2 SVGAGI. The CDR3 covers 14 residues. Trimming took off 0 bases at V and 6 bases at J, with 11 bases between the two ends. The CDR3 DNA reads TGTGCCAGCAGTTACTCGGGGGGAGGGGCTGAAGCTTTCTTT. Its translation: CASSYSGGGAEAFF.

The V gene is TRBV4-2, the J gene TRBJ2-2, with 7 bases lining up with TRBD1. Germline lookup yields CDR1 LGHNA and CDR2 YNFKEQ. This CDR3 region has 14 residues. V was clipped by 4 bases and J by 6 bases; unmatched bases: 5. In DNA form, the CDR3 reads TGTGCCAGCAGCCCGGGAAGGGGGCCCGGGGAGCTGTTTTTT. It codes for CASSPGRGPGELFF.

V gene TRBV5-1 combines with J gene TRBJ2-1; 9 bases are shared with TRBD1. Germline lookup yields CDR1 SGHRS and CDR2 YFSETQ. This CDR3 region has 16 residues. The junction had 14 bases not matched to a gene; V was cut back by 6 bases and J by 7 bases. The CDR3 is CASIGVGTGRRNEQFF. CDR3 bases: TGCGCCAGCATCGGCGTGGGGACAGGGAGACGAAATGAGCAGTTCTTC.